This T cell receptor beta chain derives from a study of CD8+CD57+ T cells in acquired aplastic anemia. Points on this clonotype: Its antigen remains unknown.

Study findings and constraints: The CD8+ Simpson's diversity of patients and controls was not significantly different.

For CDR3 and TCR beta VDJ profiling, genomic DNA was the template used. TCRdb fed the reads into MiXCR, producing one record per CDR3 protein. The table includes a few hundred thousand distinct CDR3 sequences, under 65% detected once. The V gene's germline CDR1 is LNHDA and CDR2 SQIVND (reference sequence). The CDR3 spans 15 residues. Between the trimmed V and J ends, which lost 4 bases and 2 bases, there was a span of 15 bases. The V and J genes are TRBV19 and TRBJ2-7, with TRBD1 as a possible D gene (6 bases). The sample consisted of sorted CD4+, CD8+, or CD8+CD57+ T cells (not recorded which) from PBMCs. The receptor was isolated from a human donor in good health. This CDR3 is CASSTWPGQAYEQYF. Here the CDR3 DNA reads TGTGCCAGTAGTACCTGGCCGGGACAAGCCTACGAGCAGTACTTC.